Given below is one T cell receptor (beta chain) in context. Its specificity is not known. TCRdb's table, derived via immunoSEQ multiplex PCR, lists solely in-frame clones and lacks some. This sample yields some 150,000 clones, of which approximately 88% are seen a single time; 10% to 15% belongs to the top ten. This entry is derived from a study of radiation and T cells in renal cell carcinoma. Study-wide results and limits: Top tumor clonotypes rose in blood 2 weeks post-radiation, then contracted.

Described time point: blood 2 weeks post-SBRT. Treatment: 15 Gy SBRT to primary tumor, nephrectomy 4 weeks later. The tumor was a clear cell renal cell carcinoma. Germline V gene lookup returns CDR1 SGHTA and CDR2 FQGNSA. Trimming removed 5 bases at V and 7 bases at J, with 12 bases between. This CDR3 has 12 amino acids. Sequences were derived from blood, sampled from a patient whose treatment included radiotherapy and nephrectomy. The chain couples TRBV7-2 to TRBJ2-7; D not resolved. The sequence was obtained from a woman in her 50s with renal cell carcinoma. The CDR3 region has the DNA TGTGCCAGCAGCCCCCCGAGCCGGGAGCAGTACTTC. It yields the protein CASSPPSREQYF. Together with reference TRBV7-2 and TRBJ2-7, the CDR3 gives the full variable domain: GAGVSQSPSNKVTEKGKDVELRCDPISGHTALYWYRQSLGQGLEFLIYFQGNSAPDKSGLPSDRFSAERTGGSVSTLTIQRTQQEDSAVYLCASSPPSREQYFGPGTRLTVT.